Presented here are 16 T cell receptor beta chains from one specimen sequenced in a study of T cell clonotyping in hematopoietic cell transplantation. Data came from immunoSEQ multiplex PCR; TCRdb stores just in-frame clones and leaves some out. This sample has 26,000 or so clones; approximately 96% occur once, and the top ten carry 1.4% to 1.5%. The sample was peripheral blood mononuclear cells. These receptors were obtained from a man aged 45-60 years in good health. Some clones in this sample may be carry-over from other donors' samples.

The V and J genes are TRBV10-2 and TRBJ2-7; D is ambiguous. Trimming left V 6 bases short and J 3 bases short, with 12 bases between. There are 13 residues in the CDR3. Germline CDR1 reads WSHSY; CDR2 reads SAAADI. CDR3 sequence (DNA): TGCGCCAGCAGAAGAGGACGGAGCTACGAGCAGTACTTC. Translating gives CASRRGRSYEQYF.

This chain joins TRBV28 and TRBJ2-1, with 14 bases matching TRBD2. The CDR3 totals 16 residues. Germline CDR1 is MDHEN and CDR2 is SYDVKM. Losses at the gene ends were 0 bases for V and 5 bases for J; bases not matched to a gene: 0. DNA for the CDR3: TGTGCCAGCAGTTTATGGACTAGCGGGGGGGACAATGAGCAGTTCTTC. Translated, it gives CASSLWTSGGDNEQFF.

The chain carries TRBV4-1 and TRBJ2-7; 8 bases line up with TRBD1. This CDR3 region has 14 residues. The J segment lost 6 bases and the V segment lost 1 base, leaving 5 bases of the junction unmatched. The germline V gene encodes CDR1 MGHRA and CDR2 YSYEKL. The CDR3 nucleotides read TGCGCCAGCAGCCAAGGGGACAGGCGCTCCGAGCAGTACTTC. This translates into CASSQGDRRSEQYF.

The V call is TRBV6-5, the J call TRBJ2-7, with D maybe TRBD1 (5 bases). Germline lookup yields CDR1 MNHEY and CDR2 SVGAGI. The CDR3 sequence is 14 residues long. The germline V and J ends were trimmed by 10 bases and 5 bases, with 21 bases remaining between them. The CDR3 here is CATIKAGSSNEQYF. CDR3 bases: TGTGCCACCATTAAAGCAGGGTCTTCAAACGAGCAGTACTTC.

V and J are TRBV19 and TRBJ2-1, with 7 bases aligning to TRBD2. This CDR3 region has 13 residues. Germline V lookup: CDR1 LNHDA, CDR2 SQIVND (reference sequence). V dropped 11 bases and J dropped 7; count of bases not matched to a gene: 11. This CDR3 is CAVGASGFNEQFF. The CDR3 coding sequence is TGTGCCGTCGGGGCTAGCGGATTTAATGAGCAGTTCTTC.

The rearrangement joins TRBV5-1 to TRBJ1-1; weak D call: TRBD1 (6 bases). Trimming pared 0 bases from V and 5 bases from J, leaving 23 bases between. The CDR3 has 18 residues. CDR1 is SGHRS, CDR2 YFSETQ, per germline. The CDR3 DNA follows: TGCGCCAGCAGCTTGGATGAACCCGGGACACTCTTCGTGACTGAAGCTTTCTTT. The encoded protein is CASSLDEPGTLFVTEAFF.

The CDR3 region has the DNA TGTGCCACCAGCGGAACAGGGGGCGCCGATGGCTACACCTTC. It codes for CATSGTGGADGYTF. The gene calls are TRBV15 and TRBJ1-2, with 9 bases lining up with TRBD1. CDR3 length: 14 residues. Losses at the gene ends were 5 bases for V and 6 bases for J; bases not matched to a gene: 7. The V gene's germline CDR1 is LNHNV and CDR2 YYDKDF (reference sequence).

The chain is built from TRBV9 and TRBJ1-6; the D gene is possibly TRBD1 (6 bases). V was clipped by 3 bases and J by 0 bases, with 19 bases between them. The CDR3 length is 19 residues. Germline assignment: CDR1 SGDLS and CDR2 YYNGEE. In DNA form, the CDR3 reads TGTGCCAGCAGCGCGGCCCCACAGGGTTTCGGCTCCTATAATTCACCCCTCCACTTT. Amino acids: CASSAAPQGFGSYNSPLHF.

The chain recombines TRBV18 with TRBJ2-5, with TRBD1 identical over 8 bases. With 4 bases clipped from V and 4 bases from J, the junction kept 2 bases outside the gene matches. The CDR3 contains 13 residues. CDR1 KGHSH and CDR2 LQKENI come from the germline V gene. This CDR3 is CASSQGQGETQYF. The CDR3 bases are TGTGCCAGCTCACAAGGACAGGGAGAGACCCAGTACTTC. Full variable domain (remainder filled in from reference TRBV18 and TRBJ2-5): NAGVMQNPRHLVRRRGQEARLRCSPMKGHSHVYWYRQLPEEGLKFMVYLQKENIIDESGMPKERFSAEFPKEGPSILRIQQVVRGDSAAYFCASSQGQGETQYFGPGTRLLVL.

The chain couples TRBV29-1 to TRBJ2-7; possible D gene TRBD1, 6 bases. Trimming left V 4 bases short and J 7 bases short, with 14 bases between. This CDR3 comprises 12 residues. Germline CDR1 and CDR2: SQVTM and ANQGSEA. CDR3 sequence reads: CSVGQGIGEQYF. CDR3 nucleotide sequence: TGCAGCGTTGGGCAGGGGATAGGGGAGCAGTACTTC.

CDR3 sequence (DNA): TGTGCCACCAAATCTAACCGAGGGGCCTACGAGCAGTACTTC. This translates into CATKSNRGAYEQYF. The chain carries TRBV6-6 and TRBJ2-7; D may correspond to TRBD1 or TRBD2 (5 bases each). Deletions cut 10 bases from V and 2 bases from J, with 18 bases between. The CDR3 length is 14 residues. CDR1 is MNHNY and CDR2 is SVGAGI in the germline V gene (reference sequence).

The V call is TRBV4-2, the J call TRBJ1-5, with a possible D match to TRBD1 (6 bases). The CDR3 length is 16 residues. In germline, CDR1 is LGHNA, CDR2 YNFKEQ. The V end was cut by 2 bases, the J end by 2 bases, with 13 bases between. CDR3 sequence: CASSQPGEGGNQPQHF. CDR3 in DNA: TGTGCCAGCAGCCAACCGGGCGAGGGGGGCAATCAGCCCCAGCATTTT.

The chain joins TRBV6-4 to TRBJ1-5; 10 positions agree with TRBD1. The CDR3 covers 15 residues. From germline, CDR1 is MRHNA and CDR2 SNTAGT. Unmatched junction bases numbered 2, after V lost 4 bases and J lost 2 bases. CDR3 DNA sequence: TGTGCCAGCAGTGCCGGGACAGGGGGCAATCAGCCCCAGCATTTT. It specifies CASSAGTGGNQPQHF.

The chain is built from TRBV7-3 and TRBJ1-2; D is perhaps TRBD1 (5 bases). Trimming took off 4 bases at V and 6 bases at J, with 15 bases between the two ends. The CDR3 extends over 14 amino acids. Germline V gene sequence: CDR1 SGHTA, CDR2 FQGTGA. CDR3 sequence (DNA): TGTGCCAGCAGCTCACAACGGGGACTTGATGGCTACACCTTC. This gives the protein CASSSQRGLDGYTF.

The V call is TRBV19, the J call TRBJ1-1; TRBD1 is a possible D gene (5 bases). V was trimmed by 3 bases and J by 3 bases, leaving 14 bases between them. CDR1 and CDR2 (germline): LNHDA, SQIVND (reference sequence). This CDR3 contains 15 residues. CDR3 region: CASSMRGPAYTEAFF. DNA of the CDR3: TGTGCCAGTAGTATGCGGGGACCAGCGTACACTGAAGCTTTCTTT.

This clone showed up just a few times. The chain employs TRBV6-4 and TRBJ2-1; D is possibly TRBD2 (7 bases). CDR1 and CDR2 (germline): MRHNA, SNTAGT. The CDR3 totals 16 residues. V lost 0 bases to trimming and J lost 5 bases, with 14 bases between them. In nucleotides, the CDR3 is TGTGCCAGCAGTGACTCGACGGGGGGCCGGAACAATGAGCAGTTCTTC. Translation: CASSDSTGGRNNEQFF.